This T cell receptor (beta chain) was retrieved from a study of patients and donors after allogeneic stem cell transplantation. TCRdb re-called the RT-PCR reads through MiXCR, storing one row per CDR3 protein. The sample contains roughly 1,700 distinct CDR3 sequences, around 23% of which appear only once. CDR3 size: 14 residues. The V and J ends lost 4 bases and 8 bases, in that order; junction bases with no gene match: 10. CDR1 and CDR2 from the germline V gene are LNHDA and SQIVND (reference sequence). This clonotype was sampled from a human donor who was either an allogeneic HSCT recipient or a stem cell or donor lymphocyte infusion donor (not recorded which). It is not recorded whose cells these are; they may come from a transplant donor. The V call is TRBV19, the J call TRBJ1-1; TRBD1 aligns across 7 bases. The sequencing sample was made of blood, either unsorted or a sorted T cell fraction (not recorded which). In DNA, the CDR3 is TGTGCCAGTAGTACCGACCTTAGACAGGGAGAAGCTTTCTTT. Protein product: CASSTDLRQGEAFF.